This T cell receptor beta chain emerged from a study of immune characterization of retroperitoneal liposarcoma. TCRdb re-analysed the PCR reads in MiXCR, keeping a single row per CDR3 protein. The sample includes 9,500 to 11,000 distinct CDR3 sequences, about 30% of them seen just once. This clonotype has more than one count but fewer than ten. The clonotype originates from a male donor with retroperitoneal liposarcoma. Sequencing input: tumor tissue.

In nucleotides, the CDR3 is TGTGCCAGCAGCCCATTCGGACTAGCGGGAGGGAATGAGCAGTACTTC. Its protein product is CASSPFGLAGGNEQYF. This chain connects TRBV11-3 to TRBJ2-4; TRBD2 aligns across 15 bases. Germline V CDR1 and CDR2: SGHNT, YENEEA. With V trimmed by 5 bases and J by 13 bases, 12 bases remained unmatched. The CDR3 spans 16 residues.